This T cell receptor beta chain was profiled in a study of early T cells in non-severe SARS-CoV-2 infection. Study in general: Sequencing of bulk RNA from unsorted whole blood was done, without chain pairing.

TCRdb recomputed calls from the 5' RACE reads with MiXCR, one row per CDR3 protein. This table has tens of thousands of distinct CDR3 sequences, 5.5% to 8.5% appearing once. This clonotype was counted only a few times. This TCR came from an adult who was a healthcare worker with PCR-confirmed SARS-CoV-2 infection or an uninfected control (not recorded which). The material was whole blood, obtained at baseline.

This CDR3 reads CASSYTDLTQYF. The CDR3 DNA is TGTGCCAGCAGTTACACGGACTTGACCCAGTACTTC. The V and J genes are TRBV12-3 or TRBV12-4 and TRBJ2-5; tentative D call: TRBD2 (5 bases). Trimming removed 4 bases from V and 7 bases from J, with 10 bases in between. The CDR3 is made up of 12 amino acids.